One sample yielded the 28 T cell receptor beta chains listed below, sequenced in a study of shared clonotypes between healthy human individuals. The table came from immunoSEQ multiplex PCR; TCRdb's copy has only in-frame clones and leaves some out. The repertoire holds around 2,000,000 clones, approximately 94% seen once, with around 1.2% in the top ten. Terminally differentiated effector memory CD45RA+ cells were excluded by CCR7 positive selection of CD45RO-negative cells. Material for sequencing was naive CD8+ T cells sorted from blood. The receptor source for this set is a young man in good health.

The rearrangement uses TRBV6-6 and TRBJ2-3; TRBD1 is a possible D gene (6 bases). Between the trimmed V and J ends, which lost 6 bases and 0 bases, there was a span of 13 bases. Germline V gene lookup returns CDR1 MNHNY and CDR2 SVGAGI (reference sequence). The CDR3 sequence is 15 residues long. The CDR3, as DNA: TGTGCCAGCAGCTTGACAGGTGCTAGCACAGATACGCAGTATTTT. This sequence encodes CASSLTGASTDTQYF.

V gene TRBV6-5 combines with J gene TRBJ2-1, with 10 bases fitting TRBD2. Germline V CDR1 and CDR2: MNHEY, SVGAGI. With V trimmed by 6 bases and J by 5 bases, 7 bases remained unmatched. The CDR3 contains 15 residues. CDR3 residues: CASRLLAGVDNEQFF. The CDR3 bases are TGTGCCAGCAGACTCCTAGCGGGAGTGGACAATGAGCAGTTCTTC.

The V call is TRBV7-6, the J call TRBJ1-4, with unresolved D. V was shortened by 1 base and J by 12 bases, with 12 bases between the two germline ends. The CDR3 is 13 amino acids. Per the germline V gene, CDR1 is SGHVS and CDR2 is FNYEAQ. The CDR3 protein is CASSLGPVMELFF. For the CDR3, the DNA is TGTGCCAGCAGCTTAGGCCCTGTGATGGAACTGTTTTTT.

The V and J genes are TRBV28 and TRBJ1-1; a possible D gene is TRBD1 (5 bases). V shed 5 bases and J shed 6 bases, with 16 bases lying between them. The CDR3 runs 14 residues. CDR1 and CDR2 from the germline V gene are MDHEN and SYDVKM. CDR3 sequence reads: CASSLVWGSPEAFF. In DNA, the CDR3 is TGTGCCAGCAGTCTCGTGTGGGGGAGCCCTGAAGCTTTCTTT. The variable domain in full, with the rest retrieved from reference TRBV28 and TRBJ1-1, is DVKVTQSSRYLVKRTGEKVFLECVQDMDHENMFWYRQDPGLGLRLIYFSYDVKMKEKGDIPEGYSVSREKKERFSLILESASTNQTSMYLCASSLVWGSPEAFFGQGTRLTVV.

This clone was seen just once. V gene TRBV5-1 combines with J gene TRBJ2-1; 9 nucleotides line up with TRBD2. The germline gives CDR1 SGHRS, CDR2 YFSETQ. J was trimmed by 2 bases and V by 5 bases; bases with no gene match: 2. The CDR3 extends over 14 amino acids. The CDR3, as DNA: TGCGCCAGCAGGGTAGCGGGGGCCTACAATGAGCAGTTCTTC. As protein: CASRVAGAYNEQFF.

A word on this clone: The sample contains more than one DNA sequence encoding this CDR3. The gene calls are TRBV7-9 and TRBJ1-1, with 7 positions matching TRBD1. This CDR3 is 12 amino acids long. The V gene end was trimmed by 5 bases and the J gene end by 6 bases; junction bases not matched to a gene: 3. The germline V gene encodes CDR1 SEHNR and CDR2 FQNEAQ (reference sequence). In DNA, the CDR3 is TGTGCCAGCAGCCCTGGGACAGCTGAAGCTTTCTTT. Amino acids: CASSPGTAEAFF. Full variable domain (outside the CDR3, taken from reference TRBV7-9 and TRBJ1-1): DTGVSQNPRHKITKRGQNVTFRCDPISEHNRLYWYRQTLGQGPEFLTYFQNEAQLEKSRLLSDRFSAERPKGSFSTLEIQRTEQGDSAMYLCASSPGTAEAFFGQGTRLTVV.

The chain couples TRBV27 to TRBJ2-7; D is ambiguous. There are 12 residues in the CDR3. Germline lookup yields CDR1 MNHEY and CDR2 SMNVEV (reference sequence). V was shortened by 11 bases and J by 6 bases, with 17 bases between the two germline ends. In nucleotides, the CDR3 is TGTGCCTCTACCTCCAAGGTTGGCGAGCAGTACTTC. It is translated as CASTSKVGEQYF.

The rearrangement uses TRBV7-2 and TRBJ2-1; possibly TRBD2 for D (6 bases). V lost 1 base and J 0 bases, leaving 10 bases between the germline ends. The CDR3 runs 16 residues. Germline values: CDR1 SGHTA, CDR2 FQGNSA. The CDR3 protein is CASSLVADSSYNEQFF. The CDR3 DNA follows: TGTGCCAGCAGCTTAGTAGCGGATAGCTCCTACAATGAGCAGTTCTTC.

For the CDR3, the DNA is TGTGCCAGCAGTTATACCGAGGGGGATTCACCCCTCCACTTT. Protein: CASSYTEGDSPLHF. The gene calls are TRBV6-5 and TRBJ1-6; D may be TRBD1 (6 bases). V shed 3 bases and J shed 8 bases, with 11 bases lying between them. CDR3 length: 14 amino acids. Per the germline V gene, CDR1 is MNHEY and CDR2 is SVGAGI.

The chain is built from TRBV28 and TRBJ1-1, with TRBD1 matching over 10 bases. This CDR3 has 14 amino acids. Losses at the gene ends were 2 bases for V and 5 bases for J; bases not matched to a gene: 2. Looked up from germline, CDR1 is MDHEN and CDR2 is SYDVKM. The DNA for the CDR3 is TGTGCCAGCAGTTTAGGACAGGGGGAGACTGAAGCTTTCTTT. As protein: CASSLGQGETEAFF.

As to this clone: Within the sample, other DNA sequences also encode this same CDR3. J is TRBJ2-7 and V is TRBV11-2, with 7 bases lining up with TRBD2. From germline, CDR1 is SGHAT and CDR2 FQNNGV. This CDR3 comprises 14 residues. V lost 1 base to trimming and J lost 1 base; unmatched junction nucleotides: 1. The CDR3 DNA reads as TGTGCCAGCAGCTTAGTAGCGGGTTCCTACGAGCAGTACTTC. Amino acid sequence: CASSLVAGSYEQYF.

CDR3 in amino acids: CASSQEDIGTGGAFYGYTF. CDR3 sequence (DNA): TGTGCCAGCAGCCAAGAAGATATAGGGACAGGAGGGGCTTTCTATGGCTACACCTTC. The chain employs TRBV14 and TRBJ1-2; 8 nucleotides align to TRBD1. The length of the CDR3 is 19 residues. The J segment lost 4 bases and the V segment lost 0 bases, leaving 16 bases of the junction unmatched. CDR1 and CDR2 from the germline V gene are SGHDN and FVKESK.

The chain links TRBV30 to TRBJ1-1, with D unresolved. In germline, CDR1 is GTSNPN, CDR2 SVGIG (reference sequence). Trimming took 4 bases from V and 1 from J, leaving 10 bases between them. This CDR3 comprises 13 residues. The CDR3 DNA reads as TGTGCCTGGACCGCGGAGGGGAACACTGAAGCTTTCTTT. Protein product: CAWTAEGNTEAFF.

This clone was detected only a few times. One junction end disagrees with the germline gene, perhaps due to a read error. The chain links TRBV7-9 to TRBJ1-1; D is unresolved. This CDR3 is built from 11 residues. Germline V gives CDR1 SEHNR, CDR2 FQNEAQ (reference sequence). CDR3 in amino acids: CASSPNNEAFF. DNA for the CDR3: TGTGCCAGCAGCCCCAACAATGAAGCTTTCTTT.

J is TRBJ2-7 and V is TRBV13; TRBD2 matches at 14 bases. Per the germline V gene, CDR1 is PRHDT and CDR2 is FYEKMQ (reference sequence). J was trimmed by 5 bases and V by 5 bases; bases with no gene match: 5. This CDR3 contains 15 residues. The CDR3 DNA reads as TGTGCCAGCAGCACGGGACTAGCGGGGGAAGACGAGCAGTACTTC. Its protein is CASSTGLAGEDEQYF.

This clone was seen only once. One end of the junction fails to match germline, which may point to a read error. This chain joins TRBV7-7 and TRBJ2-3; 7 positions agree with TRBD2. Germline assignment: CDR1 SSHAT and CDR2 FNYEAQ (reference sequence). The length of the CDR3 is 21 residues. CDR3 residues: CASSLAKDPSGGSFEGDTQYF. In DNA, the CDR3 is TGTGCTAGCAGCTTAGCGAAGGACCCGAGTGGCGGGAGTTTCGAGGGAGATACGCAGTATTTT.

The gene calls are TRBV9 and TRBJ1-1, with no clear D. The V end was cut by 9 bases, the J end by 0 bases, with 12 bases between. Germline values: CDR1 SGDLS, CDR2 YYNGEE. The CDR3 loop spans 13 amino acids. The CDR3 spells CATSVGVNTEAFF. CDR3 coding DNA: TGTGCCACCTCCGTTGGGGTGAACACTGAAGCTTTCTTT.

About this clone: Other DNA sequences in the sample encode the same CDR3. The rearrangement links TRBV7-9 to TRBJ2-3, with unresolved D. Germline V gene lookup returns CDR1 SEHNR and CDR2 FQNEAQ (reference sequence). V lost 4 bases and J lost 6, with 8 bases in between. This CDR3 contains 12 residues. Written as DNA, the CDR3 is TGTGCCAGCAGCTACACACCCGATACGCAGTATTTT. Encoded protein: CASSYTPDTQYF.

This chain connects TRBV4-1 to TRBJ1-5; TRBD1 matches at 7 bases. CDR3 length: 18 residues. The V segment lost 4 bases and the J segment 0 bases; nucleotides outside the gene matches: 12. Per the germline V gene, CDR1 is MGHRA and CDR2 is YSYEKL. CDR3 bases: TGCGCCAGCAGCCTTGGACAGGAGACTCCTTATAGCAATCAGCCCCAGCATTTT. It is translated as CASSLGQETPYSNQPQHF.

As for this clone: The limits of the CDR3 on the DNA are not certain, so only TCRdb's listed CDR3 is given. The chain combines TRBV9 with TRBJ2-7; TRBD2 reflects the table's D call only, with no check against the DNA. Germline-derived CDR1 and CDR2 are SGDLS and YYNGEE. Both ends counted, the CDR3 spans 14 residues. The chain's CDR3 is CASSVGGGTSGRNF.

The V call is TRBV10-2, the J call TRBJ2-1; D remains ambiguous. The CDR3 is 16 residues long. V lost 3 bases and J 5 bases, leaving 17 bases between the germline ends. Germline values: CDR1 WSHSY, CDR2 SAAADI. The CDR3 region is CASSDQSHYVDNEQFF. Here the CDR3 DNA reads TGCGCCAGCAGTGACCAGTCTCATTATGTAGACAATGAGCAGTTCTTC.

The CDR3 DNA reads TGTGCCACTGGACTAGCGGGGGACAATGAGCAGTTCTTC. Amino acid sequence: CATGLAGDNEQFF. The rearrangement uses TRBV27 and TRBJ2-1, with 13 bases fitting TRBD2. Germline-derived CDR1 and CDR2 are MNHEY and SMNVEV (reference sequence). CDR3 length: 13 residues. Trimming took 10 bases from V and 5 from J; bases not matched to a gene: 2.

The CDR3 region is CATKRLRTAESSYNSPLHF. The CDR3 nucleotides read TGTGCCACCAAACGTTTGAGGACAGCCGAAAGCTCCTATAATTCACCCCTCCACTTT. The chain joins TRBV21-1 to TRBJ1-6; the listed D gene, TRBD1, was not tested against the DNA. TRBV21-1 is classified as a pseudogene. The CDR3 runs to 19 residues.

The genes are TRBV5-4 and TRBJ1-1; TRBD1 might be the D (5 bases). The CDR3 is 13 amino acids. CDR1 is SGHNT, CDR2 YYREEE, per germline (reference sequence). Trimming left V 3 bases short and J 4 bases short, with 10 bases between. As DNA, the CDR3 is TGTGCCAGCAGCTGGGGACTGTTCACTGAAGCTTTCTTT. This encodes CASSWGLFTEAFF.

The chain carries TRBV9 and TRBJ2-1; possibly TRBD1 or TRBD2 for D (5 bases each). The germline CDR1 and CDR2 sequences are SGDLS and YYNGEE. This CDR3 is 13 amino acids long. Trimming removed 4 bases at V and 6 bases at J, with 11 bases between. The CDR3 protein is CASSTGPANEQFF. DNA of the CDR3: TGTGCCAGCAGCACGGGGCCGGCCAATGAGCAGTTCTTC.

J is TRBJ2-3 and V is TRBV4-3; 11 bases are a match to TRBD2. There are 16 residues in the CDR3. Trimming removed 1 base from V and 3 bases from J; junction bases left unmatched: 3. Germline values: CDR1 LGHNA, CDR2 YSLEER. As DNA, the CDR3 is TGCGCCAGCAGCCAAGGACTAGCGGGAAATACAGATACGCAGTATTTT. Translation: CASSQGLAGNTDTQYF.

The V call is TRBV7-9, the J call TRBJ2-2; no clear D. CDR3 size: 15 residues. The germline gives CDR1 SEHNR, CDR2 FQNEAQ (reference sequence). The germline V and J ends were trimmed by 6 bases and 0 bases, with 11 bases remaining between them. The CDR3 coding sequence is TGTGCCAGCAGTTGGCTTACAGCGAACACCGGGGAGCTGTTTTTT. This gives the protein CASSWLTANTGELFF.

This clone was counted a single time. This chain uses TRBV4-1 with TRBJ1-2; a possible D gene is TRBD1 (6 bases). V lost 4 bases to trimming and J lost 4 bases, with 10 bases between them. The CDR3 is 13 amino acids. CDR1 is MGHRA, CDR2 YSYEKL, per germline. In DNA form, the CDR3 reads TGCGCCAGCAGCCGGGGGGCGACCTATGGCTACACCTTC. This translates into CASSRGATYGYTF.